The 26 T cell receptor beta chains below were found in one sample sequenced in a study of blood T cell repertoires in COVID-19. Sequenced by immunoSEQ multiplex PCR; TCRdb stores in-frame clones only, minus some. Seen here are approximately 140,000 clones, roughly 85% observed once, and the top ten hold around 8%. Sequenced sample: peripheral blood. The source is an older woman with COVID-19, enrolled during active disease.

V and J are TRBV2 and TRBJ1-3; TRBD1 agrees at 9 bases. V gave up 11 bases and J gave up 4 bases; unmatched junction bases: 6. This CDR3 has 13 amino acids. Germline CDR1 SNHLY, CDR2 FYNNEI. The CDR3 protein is CASGQGYGNTIYF. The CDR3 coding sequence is TGTGCCTCGGGACAGGGCTACGGAAACACCATATATTTT. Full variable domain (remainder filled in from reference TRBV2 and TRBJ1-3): EPEVTQTPSHQVTQMGQEVILRCVPISNHLYFYWYRQILGQKVEFLVSFYNNEISEKSEIFDDQFSVERPDGSNFTLKIRSTKLEDSAMYFCASGQGYGNTIYFGEGSWLTVV.

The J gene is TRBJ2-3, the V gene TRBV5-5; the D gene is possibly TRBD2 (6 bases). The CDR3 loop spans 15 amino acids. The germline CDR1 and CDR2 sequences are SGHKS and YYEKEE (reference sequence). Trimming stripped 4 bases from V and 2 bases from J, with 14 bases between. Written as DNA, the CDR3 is TGTGCCAGCAGCGGGTGGGACTCATACACAGATACGCAGTATTTT. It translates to CASSGWDSYTDTQYF.

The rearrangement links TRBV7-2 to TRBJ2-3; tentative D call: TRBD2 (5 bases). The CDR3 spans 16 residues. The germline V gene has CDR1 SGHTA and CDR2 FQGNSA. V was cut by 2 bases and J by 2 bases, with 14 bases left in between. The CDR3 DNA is TGTGCCAGCAGCTTATCCCCAACTAGGGACACAGATACGCAGTATTTT. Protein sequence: CASSLSPTRDTDTQYF.

This chain's CDR3 is CASSLGDWTQETQYF. DNA for the CDR3: TGTGCCAGCAGCTTAGGGGACTGGACACAAGAGACCCAGTACTTC. This rearrangement joins TRBV11-1 to TRBJ2-5; tentative D call: TRBD2 (6 bases). Trimming stripped 1 base from V and 2 bases from J, with 11 bases between. Germline values: CDR1 SGHAT, CDR2 FQDESV (reference sequence). The CDR3 is made up of 15 amino acids.

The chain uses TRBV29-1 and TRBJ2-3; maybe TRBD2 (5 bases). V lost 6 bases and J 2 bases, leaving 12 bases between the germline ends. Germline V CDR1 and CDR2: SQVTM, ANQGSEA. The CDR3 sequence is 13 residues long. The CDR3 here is CSVTGKYTDTQYF. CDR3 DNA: TGCAGCGTCACCGGGAAGTACACAGATACGCAGTATTTT.

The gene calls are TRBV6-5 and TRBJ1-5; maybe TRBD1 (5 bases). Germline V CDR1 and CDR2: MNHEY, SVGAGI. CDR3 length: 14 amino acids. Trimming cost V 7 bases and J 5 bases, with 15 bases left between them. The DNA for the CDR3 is TGTGCCAGCATCCGCAGGGCTAGGGATCAGCCCCAGCATTTT. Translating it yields CASIRRARDQPQHF.

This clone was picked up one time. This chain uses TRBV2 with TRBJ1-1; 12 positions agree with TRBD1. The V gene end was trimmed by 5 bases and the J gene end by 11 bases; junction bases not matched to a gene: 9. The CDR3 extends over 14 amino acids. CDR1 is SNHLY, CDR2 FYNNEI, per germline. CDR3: CASSPPGTGGDAFF. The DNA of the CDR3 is TGTGCCAGCAGTCCCCCGGGGACAGGGGGCGACGCTTTCTTT.

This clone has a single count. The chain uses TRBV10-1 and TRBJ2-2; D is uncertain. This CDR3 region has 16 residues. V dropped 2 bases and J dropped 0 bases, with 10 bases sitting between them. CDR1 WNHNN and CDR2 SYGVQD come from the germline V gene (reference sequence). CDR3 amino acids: CASSELDFANTGELFF. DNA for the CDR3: TGCGCCAGCAGTGAGCTCGACTTCGCGAACACCGGGGAGCTGTTTTTT.

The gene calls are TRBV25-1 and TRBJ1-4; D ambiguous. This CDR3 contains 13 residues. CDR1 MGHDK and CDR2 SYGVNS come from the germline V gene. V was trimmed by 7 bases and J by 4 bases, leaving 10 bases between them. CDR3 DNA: TGTGCCAGCATTGGATCGGGTAATGAAAAACTGTTTTTT. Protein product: CASIGSGNEKLFF.

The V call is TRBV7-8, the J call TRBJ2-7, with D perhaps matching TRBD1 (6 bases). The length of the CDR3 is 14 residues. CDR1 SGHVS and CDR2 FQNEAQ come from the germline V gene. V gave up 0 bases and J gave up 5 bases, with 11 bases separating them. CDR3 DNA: TGTGCCAGCAGCTTAGCTGGGGGCGGAGACGAGCAGTACTTC. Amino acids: CASSLAGGGDEQYF. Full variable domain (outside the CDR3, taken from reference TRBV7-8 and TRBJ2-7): GAGVSQSPRYKVAKRGQDVALRCDPISGHVSLFWYQQALGQGPEFLTYFQNEAQLDKSGLPSDRFFAERPEGSVSTLKIQRTQQEDSAVYLCASSLAGGGDEQYFGPGTRLTVT.

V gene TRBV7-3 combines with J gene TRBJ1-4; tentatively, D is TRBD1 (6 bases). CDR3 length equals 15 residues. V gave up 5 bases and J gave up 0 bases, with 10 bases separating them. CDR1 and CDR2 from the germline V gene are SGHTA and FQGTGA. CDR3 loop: CASSPRGSTNEKLFF. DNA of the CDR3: TGTGCCAGCAGCCCCAGGGGATCAACTAATGAAAAACTGTTTTTT.

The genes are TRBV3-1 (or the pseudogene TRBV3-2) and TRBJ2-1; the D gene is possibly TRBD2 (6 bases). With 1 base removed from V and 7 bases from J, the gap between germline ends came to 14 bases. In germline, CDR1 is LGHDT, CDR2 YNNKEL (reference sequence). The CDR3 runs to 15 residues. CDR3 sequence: CASSQGSQTRNEQFF. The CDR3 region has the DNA TGTGCCAGCAGCCAAGGGAGCCAGACTAGGAATGAGCAGTTCTTC.

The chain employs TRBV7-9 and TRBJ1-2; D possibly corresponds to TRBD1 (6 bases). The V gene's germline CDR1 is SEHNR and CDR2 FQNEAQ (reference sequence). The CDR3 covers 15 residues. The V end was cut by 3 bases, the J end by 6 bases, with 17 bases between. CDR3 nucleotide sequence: TGTGCCAGCAGCTTGAGGACAGAGGAGTGGCATGGCTACACCTTC. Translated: CASSLRTEEWHGYTF.

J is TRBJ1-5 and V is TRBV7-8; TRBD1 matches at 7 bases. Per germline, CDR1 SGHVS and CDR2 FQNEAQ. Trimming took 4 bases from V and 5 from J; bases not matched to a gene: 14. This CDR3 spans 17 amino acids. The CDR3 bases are TGTGCCAGCAGCTCCCATCCTAAGGGGGCGATGGATCAGCCCCAGCATTTT. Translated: CASSSHPKGAMDQPQHF.

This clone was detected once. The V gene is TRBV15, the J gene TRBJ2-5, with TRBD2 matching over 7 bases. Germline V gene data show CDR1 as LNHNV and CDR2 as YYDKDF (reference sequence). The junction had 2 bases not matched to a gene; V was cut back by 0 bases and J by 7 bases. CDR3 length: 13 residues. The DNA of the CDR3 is TGTGCCACCAGCAGAGACGGGGGGACGACCCAGTACTTC. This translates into CATSRDGGTTQYF.

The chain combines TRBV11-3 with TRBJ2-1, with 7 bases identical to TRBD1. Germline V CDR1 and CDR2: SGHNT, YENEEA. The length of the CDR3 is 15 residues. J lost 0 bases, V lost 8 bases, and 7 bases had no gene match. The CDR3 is CASGQGVSSYNEQFF. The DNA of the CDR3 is TGTGCCAGCGGGCAGGGGGTTAGCTCCTACAATGAGCAGTTCTTC.

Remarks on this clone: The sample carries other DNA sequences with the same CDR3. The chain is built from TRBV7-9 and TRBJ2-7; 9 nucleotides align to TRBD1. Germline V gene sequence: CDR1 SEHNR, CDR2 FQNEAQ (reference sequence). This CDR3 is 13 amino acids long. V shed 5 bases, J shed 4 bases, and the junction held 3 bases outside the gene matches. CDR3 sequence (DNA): TGTGCCAGCAGCCCAGGACAGGGGTACGAGCAGTACTTC. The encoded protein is CASSPGQGYEQYF.

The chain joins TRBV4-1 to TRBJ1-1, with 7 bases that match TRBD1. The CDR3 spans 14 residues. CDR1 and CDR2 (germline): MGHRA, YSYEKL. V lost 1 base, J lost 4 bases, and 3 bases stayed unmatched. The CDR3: CASSQAAGGTEAFF. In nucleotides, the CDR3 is TGCGCCAGCAGCCAAGCCGCAGGGGGCACTGAAGCTTTCTTT.

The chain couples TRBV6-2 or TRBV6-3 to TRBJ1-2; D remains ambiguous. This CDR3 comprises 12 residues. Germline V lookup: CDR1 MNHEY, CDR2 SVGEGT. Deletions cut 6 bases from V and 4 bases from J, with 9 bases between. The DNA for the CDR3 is TGTGCCAGCAGCCGAGAGATCTATGGCTACACCTTC. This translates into CASSREIYGYTF.

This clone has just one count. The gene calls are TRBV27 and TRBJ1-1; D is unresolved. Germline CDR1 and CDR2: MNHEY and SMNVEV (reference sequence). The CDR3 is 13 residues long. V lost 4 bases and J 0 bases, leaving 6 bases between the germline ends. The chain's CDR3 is CASSSQMNTEAFF. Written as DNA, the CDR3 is TGTGCCAGCAGTTCACAGATGAACACTGAAGCTTTCTTT.

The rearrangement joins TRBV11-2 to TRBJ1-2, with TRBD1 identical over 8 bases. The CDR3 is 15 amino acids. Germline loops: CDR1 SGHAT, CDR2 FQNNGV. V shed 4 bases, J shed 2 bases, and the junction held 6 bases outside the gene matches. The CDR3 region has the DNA TGTGCCAGCAGCTCCTTGACAGGGGAGAACTATGGCTACACCTTC. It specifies CASSSLTGENYGYTF.

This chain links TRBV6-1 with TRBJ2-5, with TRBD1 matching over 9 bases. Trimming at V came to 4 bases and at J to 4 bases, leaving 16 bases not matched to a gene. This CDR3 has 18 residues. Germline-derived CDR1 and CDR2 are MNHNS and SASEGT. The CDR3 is CASSARSSGQGLGETQYF. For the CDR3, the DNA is TGTGCCAGCAGTGCAAGGTCTAGTGGACAGGGGCTGGGAGAGACCCAGTACTTC.

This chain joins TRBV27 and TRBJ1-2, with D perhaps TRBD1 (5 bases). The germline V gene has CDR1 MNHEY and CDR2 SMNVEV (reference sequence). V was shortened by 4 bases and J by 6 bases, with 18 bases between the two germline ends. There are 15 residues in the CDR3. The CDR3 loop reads CASSSLGRLKDGYTF. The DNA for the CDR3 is TGTGCCAGCAGTTCGTTGGGGCGGCTTAAAGATGGCTACACCTTC.

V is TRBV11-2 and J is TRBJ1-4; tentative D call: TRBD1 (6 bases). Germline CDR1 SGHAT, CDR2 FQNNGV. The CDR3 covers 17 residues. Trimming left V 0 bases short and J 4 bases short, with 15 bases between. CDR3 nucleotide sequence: TGTGCCAGCAGCTTAGAGGGGGGGACAAAGGTTAATGAAAAACTGTTTTTT. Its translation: CASSLEGGTKVNEKLFF.

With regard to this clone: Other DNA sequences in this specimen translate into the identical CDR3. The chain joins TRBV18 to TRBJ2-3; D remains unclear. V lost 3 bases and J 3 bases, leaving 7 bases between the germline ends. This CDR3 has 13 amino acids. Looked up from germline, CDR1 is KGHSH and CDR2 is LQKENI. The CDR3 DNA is TGTGCCAGCTCACCTCCACTTACAGATACGCAGTATTTT. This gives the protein CASSPPLTDTQYF.

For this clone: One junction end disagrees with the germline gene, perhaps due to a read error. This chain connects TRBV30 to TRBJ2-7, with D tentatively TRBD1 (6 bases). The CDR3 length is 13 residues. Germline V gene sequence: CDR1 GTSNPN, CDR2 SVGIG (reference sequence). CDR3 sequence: CASRWGPGYAWHF. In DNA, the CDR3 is TGTGCCTCAAGGTGGGGGCCTGGCTACGCCTGGCACTTC.